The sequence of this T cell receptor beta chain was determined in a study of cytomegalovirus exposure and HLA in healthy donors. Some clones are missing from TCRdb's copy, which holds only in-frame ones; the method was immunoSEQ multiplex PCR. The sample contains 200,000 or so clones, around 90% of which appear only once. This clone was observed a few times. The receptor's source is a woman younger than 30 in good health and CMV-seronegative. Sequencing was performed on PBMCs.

CDR3 sequence (DNA): TGCGCCAGCAGCCGGATTAGCGGGAGCTACGAGCAGTACTTC. Translating it yields CASSRISGSYEQYF. The gene calls are TRBV5-1 and TRBJ2-7, with TRBD2 identical over 9 bases. The CDR3 consists of 14 residues. The trim removed 4 bases at V and 3 bases at J, leaving 5 bases unmatched. Germline V gene sequence: CDR1 SGHRS, CDR2 YFSETQ.